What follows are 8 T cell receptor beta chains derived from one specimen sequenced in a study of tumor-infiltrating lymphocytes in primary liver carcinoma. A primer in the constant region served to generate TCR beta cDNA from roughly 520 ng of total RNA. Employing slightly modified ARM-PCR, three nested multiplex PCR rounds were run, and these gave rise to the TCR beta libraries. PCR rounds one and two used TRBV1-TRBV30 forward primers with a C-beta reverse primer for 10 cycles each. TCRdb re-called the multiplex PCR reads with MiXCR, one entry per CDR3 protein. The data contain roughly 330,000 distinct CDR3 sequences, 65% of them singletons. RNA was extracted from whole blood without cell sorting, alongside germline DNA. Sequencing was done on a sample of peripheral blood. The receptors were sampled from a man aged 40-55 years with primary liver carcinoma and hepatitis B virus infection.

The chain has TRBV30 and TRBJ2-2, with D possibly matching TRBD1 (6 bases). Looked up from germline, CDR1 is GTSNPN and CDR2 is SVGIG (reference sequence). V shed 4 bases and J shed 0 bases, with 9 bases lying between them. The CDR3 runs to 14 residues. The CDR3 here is CAWNRATNTGELFF. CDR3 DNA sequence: TGTGCCTGGAACAGGGCTACGAACACCGGGGAGCTGTTTTTT.

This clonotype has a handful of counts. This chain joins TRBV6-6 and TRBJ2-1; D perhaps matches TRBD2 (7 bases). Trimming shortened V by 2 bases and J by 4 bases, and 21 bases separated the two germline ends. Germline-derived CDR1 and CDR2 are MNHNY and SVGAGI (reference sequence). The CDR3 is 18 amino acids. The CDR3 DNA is TGTGCCAGCAGTTACGGTGGGGGGGGGGCGGGAGAATACAATGAGCAGTTCTTC. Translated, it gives CASSYGGGGAGEYNEQFF.

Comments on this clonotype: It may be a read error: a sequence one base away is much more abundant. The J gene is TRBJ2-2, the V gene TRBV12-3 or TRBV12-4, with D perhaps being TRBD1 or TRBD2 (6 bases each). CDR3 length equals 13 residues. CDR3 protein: CGSSFSGAGELFF. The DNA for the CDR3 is TGTGGCAGCAGTTTTTCGGGGGCGGGGGAGCTGTTTTTT.

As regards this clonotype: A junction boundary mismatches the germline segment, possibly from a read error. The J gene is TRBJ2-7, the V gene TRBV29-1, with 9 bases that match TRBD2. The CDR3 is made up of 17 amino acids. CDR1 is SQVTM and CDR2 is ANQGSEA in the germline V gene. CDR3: CSIEDPAPSGRTYEQYF. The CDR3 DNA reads TGCAGCATTGAAGATCCCGCCCCAAGCGGGAGGACCTACGAGCAGTACTTC.

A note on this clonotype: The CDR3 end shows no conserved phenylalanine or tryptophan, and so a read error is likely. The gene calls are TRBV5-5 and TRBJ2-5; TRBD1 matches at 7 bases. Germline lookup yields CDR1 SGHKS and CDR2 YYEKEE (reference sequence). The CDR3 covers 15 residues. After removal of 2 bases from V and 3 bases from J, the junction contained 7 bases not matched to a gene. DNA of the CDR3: TGTGCCAGCAGCTTACGAGGGGGCCCTGAAGAGACCCAGTACTTA. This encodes CASSLRGGPEETQYL.

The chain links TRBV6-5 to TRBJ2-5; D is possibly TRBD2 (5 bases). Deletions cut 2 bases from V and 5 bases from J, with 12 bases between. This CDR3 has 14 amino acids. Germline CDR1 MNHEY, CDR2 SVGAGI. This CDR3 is CASSYSGRIETQYF. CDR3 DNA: TGTGCCAGCAGTTACAGCGGACGGATTGAGACCCAGTACTTC.

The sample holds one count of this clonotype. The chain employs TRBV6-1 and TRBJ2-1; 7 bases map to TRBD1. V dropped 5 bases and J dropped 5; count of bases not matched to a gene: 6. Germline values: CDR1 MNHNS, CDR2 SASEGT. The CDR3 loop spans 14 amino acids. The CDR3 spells CASSFGQENNEQFF. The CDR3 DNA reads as TGTGCCAGCAGTTTCGGACAGGAAAACAATGAGCAGTTCTTC.

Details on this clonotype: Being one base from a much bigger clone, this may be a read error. CDR3: CASGDRNTEAFF. In nucleotides, the CDR3 is TGTGCCAGCGGCGACAGGAACACTGAAGCTTTCTTT. This rearrangement joins TRBV6-5 to TRBJ1-1, with a tentative D call TRBD1 (5 bases). The CDR3 runs 12 residues. Trimming removed 8 bases at V and 1 base at J, with 8 bases between. In germline, CDR1 is MNHEY, CDR2 SVGAGI.